The 21 T cell receptor beta chains below come from one sample, sequenced in a study of CD8 T cells in ankylosing spondylitis. Each CDR3 protein is one row after TCRdb ran MiXCR on the 5' RACE reads. The sample has 300,000 to 350,000 distinct CDR3 sequences; around a tenth are singletons. Sequenced: blood, either unsorted or a sorted T cell fraction (not recorded which). Receptors were obtained from a female donor with ankylosing spondylitis or in good health (not recorded which).

This clonotype was counted many times. The chain uses TRBV5-4 and TRBJ2-3, with D possibly matching TRBD1 (6 bases). V shed 3 bases and J shed 2 bases, with 13 bases lying between them. Germline-derived CDR1 and CDR2 are SGHNT and YYREEE (reference sequence). The CDR3 is 15 residues long. The CDR3 DNA is TGTGCCAGCAGCTCAGCCGGGACAACCACAGATACGCAGTATTTT. The encoded protein is CASSSAGTTTDTQYF.

This clonotype has just a few counts. The CDR3 protein is CASSLFPVATNEKLFF. The CDR3 DNA is TGCGCCAGCAGCTTGTTCCCTGTTGCAACTAATGAAAAACTGTTTTTT. V gene TRBV5-1 combines with J gene TRBJ1-4, with D unclear. Trimming removed 1 base from V and 0 bases from J, with 10 bases in between. CDR1 and CDR2 from the germline V gene are SGHRS and YFSETQ. The length of the CDR3 is 16 residues.

This clonotype was counted at least ten times. The chain employs TRBV20-1 and TRBJ1-2; weak D call: TRBD1 (5 bases). V was shortened by 6 bases and J by 5 bases, with 22 bases between the two germline ends. The germline CDR1 and CDR2 sequences are DFQATT and SNEGSKA (reference sequence). The CDR3 loop spans 15 amino acids. In nucleotides, the CDR3 is TGCAGTGCAGGACTTAGGGGTGTGAGTGGGTATGGCTACACCTTC. Amino acid sequence: CSAGLRGVSGYGYTF.

This clonotype was seen repeatedly, ten times or more. This chain joins TRBV27 and TRBJ2-1, with 7 bases that match TRBD2. Germline V gene sequence: CDR1 MNHEY, CDR2 SMNVEV (reference sequence). This CDR3 spans 16 amino acids. J gave up 0 bases and V 5 bases, and 7 bases lay outside the gene matches. The CDR3 DNA sequence: TGTGCCAGCAGTATCGTAGCGGGTCTCTCCTACAATGAGCAGTTCTTC. This codes for CASSIVAGLSYNEQFF.

In its sample, this clonotype was seen a few times. CDR3 in DNA: TGTGCCAGCAGCTTTGATTGGGAGTTGGAGACCCAGTACTTC. Protein: CASSFDWELETQYF. The chain recombines TRBV7-9 with TRBJ2-5, with D perhaps matching TRBD2 (5 bases). Germline assignment: CDR1 SEHNR and CDR2 FQNEAQ (reference sequence). Between the trimmed V and J ends, which lost 3 bases and 5 bases, there was a span of 13 bases. This CDR3 region has 14 residues.

This clonotype has ten or more counts. The chain has TRBV20-1 and TRBJ2-4; D not certain. This CDR3 has 15 residues. Germline CDR1 is DFQATT and CDR2 is SNEGSKA (reference sequence). Trimming left V 1 base short and J 5 bases short, with 15 bases between. DNA for the CDR3: TGCAGTGCTAGAGTCTTAAGCTTCTTGGAAAACATTCAGTACTTC. Its protein is CSARVLSFLENIQYF.

This chain uses TRBV6-1 with TRBJ1-2; TRBD1 matches 7 bases. The J segment lost 13 bases and the V segment lost 0 bases, leaving 2 bases of the junction unmatched. CDR3 length equals 11 residues. In germline, CDR1 is MNHNS, CDR2 SASEGT. The CDR3 DNA reads TGTGCCAGCAGTGAAGCGGGACAGTCCACCTTC. Translated, it gives CASSEAGQSTF.

This clonotype was found many times. The chain is built from TRBV20-1 and TRBJ2-3; D might be TRBD1 (5 bases). The CDR3 covers 14 residues. Germline V gene data show CDR1 as DFQATT and CDR2 as SNEGSKA (reference sequence). The ends were cut back, 6 bases at V and 7 bases at J, with 20 bases in the middle. This chain's CDR3 is CSASLGRAGYTQYF. In nucleotides, the CDR3 is TGCAGTGCCTCCCTGGGGCGCGCCGGTTATACGCAGTATTTT.

This chain connects TRBV9 to TRBJ2-5; 8 nucleotides agree with TRBD2. The CDR3 contains 16 residues. V dropped 0 bases and J dropped 5; count of bases not matched to a gene: 9. Germline V gene data show CDR1 as SGDLS and CDR2 as YYNGEE. The CDR3 sequence: CASSVDRAGVLETQYF. The CDR3 DNA reads as TGTGCCAGCAGCGTAGACAGAGCGGGAGTACTTGAGACCCAGTACTTC.

The chain has TRBV7-2 and TRBJ1-1, with D possibly being TRBD1 (6 bases). V was trimmed by 1 base and J by 0 bases, leaving 6 bases between them. The CDR3 totals 14 residues. CDR1 and CDR2 from the germline V gene are SGHTA and FQGNSA. CDR3 coding DNA: TGTGCCAGCAGCTTAGGGGACATGAACACTGAAGCTTTCTTT. Amino acids: CASSLGDMNTEAFF.

The table lists this clonotype with many counts. This chain uses TRBV5-1 with TRBJ2-7; D may be TRBD1 (6 bases). Trimming stripped 0 bases from V and 5 bases from J, with 15 bases between. The CDR3 totals 15 residues. CDR1 is SGHRS and CDR2 is YFSETQ in the germline V gene. The CDR3: CASSLDGRGINEQYF. The CDR3 DNA is TGCGCCAGCAGCTTGGATGGCAGGGGAATCAACGAGCAGTACTTC.

In its sample, this clonotype was seen a few times. This chain connects TRBV6-2 or TRBV6-3 to TRBJ2-2, with a weak D call TRBD2 (6 bases). The germline V gene encodes CDR1 MNHEY and CDR2 SVGEGT. The CDR3 is 14 residues long. The CDR3 nucleotides are TGTGTCGCGACCGGGAGACCGAACACCGGGGAGCTGTTTTTT. Its translation is CVATGRPNTGELFF.

This clonotype was counted ten times or more. This chain uses TRBV5-6 with TRBJ2-7, with 7 bases that match TRBD1. Germline values: CDR1 SGHDT, CDR2 YYEEEE. With V trimmed by 4 bases and J by 9 bases, 13 bases remained unmatched. This CDR3 has 14 amino acids. The CDR3, as DNA: TGTGCCAGCAGCGGGCGACAGGGCCGGTTCGGGCAGTACTTC. It encodes CASSGRQGRFGQYF.

This clonotype was found many times. This CDR3 reads CARLTGRTEAFF. CDR3 in DNA: TGTGCCAGGCTGACAGGGAGGACTGAAGCTTTCTTT. V is TRBV2 and J is TRBJ1-1; 7 bases line up with TRBD1. This CDR3 spans 12 amino acids. The junction had 6 bases not matched to a gene; V was cut back by 9 bases and J by 5 bases. Germline V gene data show CDR1 as SNHLY and CDR2 as FYNNEI.

In the case of this clonotype: Since a much larger clone is just one base distant, this may be a read error. The chain uses TRBV21-1 and TRBJ1-6; the table gives TRBD1 as D, unverified against the DNA. TRBV21-1 counts as a pseudogene. The CDR3 length is 19 residues. The CDR3 sequence is CASSKTWGREYPYISPLHF. In DNA form, the CDR3 reads TGTGCCAGCAGTAAAACGTGGGGCAGGGAGTACCCCTATATTTCACCCCTCCACTTT.

This clonotype was detected a few times. The chain uses TRBV5-1 and TRBJ1-5, with D unresolved. Trimming took off 4 bases at V and 9 bases at J, with 11 bases between the two ends. CDR1 is SGHRS and CDR2 is YFSETQ in the germline V gene. This CDR3 comprises 12 residues. CDR3 bases: TGCGCCAGCAGCCCTCCCCCGGGGCCCCAGCATTTT. As protein: CASSPPPGPQHF.

The V and J genes are TRBV5-5 and TRBJ2-1, with D perhaps given as TRBD1 or TRBD2 (5 bases each). CDR1 SGHKS and CDR2 YYEKEE come from the germline V gene (reference sequence). CDR3 length: 16 amino acids. Between the trimmed V and J ends, which lost 0 bases and 0 bases, there was a span of 10 bases. The CDR3 reads CASSLAWGSSYNEQFF. Written as DNA, the CDR3 is TGTGCCAGCAGCTTGGCTTGGGGGAGCTCCTACAATGAGCAGTTCTTC.

This clonotype was recorded many times. The rearrangement joins TRBV6-5 to TRBJ2-1, with 9 positions matching TRBD2. Losses at the gene ends were 0 bases for V and 5 bases for J; bases not matched to a gene: 5. The V gene's germline CDR1 is MNHEY and CDR2 SVGAGI. The CDR3 is 16 amino acids. The CDR3 protein is CASSYSASGIHNEQFF. The CDR3, as DNA: TGTGCCAGCAGTTACTCGGCTAGCGGGATCCACAATGAGCAGTTCTTC.

This clonotype was seen repeatedly, ten times or more. The genes are TRBV20-1 and TRBJ1-4; 8 bases are a match to TRBD1. The length of the CDR3 is 14 residues. Germline lookup yields CDR1 DFQATT and CDR2 SNEGSKA (reference sequence). After removal of 3 bases from V and 8 bases from J, the junction contained 8 bases not matched to a gene. Here the CDR3 DNA reads TGCAGTGCTAGGATGGGGGGGACAGGCGAAAAACTGTTTTTT. Protein: CSARMGGTGEKLFF.

This clonotype was observed at least ten times. The gene calls are TRBV28 and TRBJ2-4, with a possible D match to TRBD2 (6 bases). Trimming pared 4 bases from V and 3 bases from J, leaving 16 bases between. The germline CDR1 and CDR2 sequences are MDHEN and SYDVKM. The CDR3 has 16 amino acids. CDR3 protein: CASSSVPPGVKNIQYF. Written as DNA, the CDR3 is TGTGCCAGCAGTTCGGTTCCCCCGGGGGTCAAAAACATTCAGTACTTC.

There are many counts of this clonotype. The rearrangement joins TRBV20-1 to TRBJ1-1, with D perhaps matching TRBD1 (6 bases). Germline V gives CDR1 DFQATT, CDR2 SNEGSKA (reference sequence). The germline V and J ends were trimmed by 5 bases and 1 base, with 8 bases remaining between them. CDR3 size: 12 residues. The chain's CDR3 is CSADRSNTEAFF. CDR3 nucleotide sequence: TGCAGTGCTGACAGGTCGAACACTGAAGCTTTCTTT.